The rows below give T cell receptor beta chains drawn from one sample of a study of regulatory T cells in long-lasting Graves disease. TCRdb re-called the multiplex PCR reads through MiXCR, storing one row per CDR3 protein. The table records approximately 690,000 distinct CDR3 sequences, 25% to 35% of them present only once. The sample in question was peripheral blood mononuclear cells (PBMCs), obtained when the disease was refractory, from a patient treated with antithyroid drugs. Receptors originate from a female donor with Graves disease. Both conserved end residues are part of each CDR3. Each record gives: clone size, J gene, D gene, V gene, CDR3 protein, CDR3 DNA. A D gene is named only where the DNA matches it firmly. Not all rows give a size; the values are once, few, many and, for expanded clones, a class.

abundance: few
j_gene: TRBJ1-2
d_gene: .
v_gene: TRBV30
CDR3aa: CAWSEQNIYGYTF
CDR3nt: TGTGCCTGGAGTGAACAAAATATCTATGGCTACACCTTC

abundance: .
j_gene: TRBJ1-5
d_gene: .
v_gene: TRBV28
CDR3aa: CASSFLTNSNQPQHF
CDR3nt: TGTGCCAGCAGTTTCCTCACCAATAGCAATCAGCCCCAGCATTTT

abundance: many
j_gene: TRBJ1-1
d_gene: .
v_gene: TRBV2
CDR3aa: CASSEVDTEAFF
CDR3nt: TGTGCCAGCAGTGAAGTTGACACTGAAGCTTTCTTT

abundance: many
j_gene: TRBJ1-5
d_gene: .
v_gene: TRBV5-1
CDR3aa: CASSLDGSNQPQHF
CDR3nt: TGTGCCAGCAGCTTGGATGGGTCCAATCAGCCCCAGCATTTT

abundance: many
j_gene: TRBJ1-1
d_gene: .
v_gene: TRBV6-1
CDR3aa: CASRNTGTHTEAFF
CDR3nt: TGTGCCAGCAGGAATACAGGGACCCACACTGAAGCTTTCTTT

abundance: .
j_gene: TRBJ1-2
d_gene: TRBD1
v_gene: TRBV5-1
CDR3aa: CASSLAGQANYGYTF
CDR3nt: TGCGCCAGCAGCTTGGCGGGACAGGCTAACTATGGCTACACCTTC

abundance: many
j_gene: TRBJ1-5
d_gene: .
v_gene: TRBV6-1
CDR3aa: CASWTGDGNQPQHF
CDR3nt: TGTGCCAGCTGGACCGGGGATGGCAATCAGCCCCAGCATTTT

abundance: many
j_gene: TRBJ1-2
d_gene: TRBD1
v_gene: TRBV12-3/TRBV12-4
CDR3aa: CASSTGQARRYGYTF
CDR3nt: TGTGCCAGCAGTACCGGACAGGCCCGGCGGTATGGCTACACCTTC

abundance: few
j_gene: TRBJ1-4
d_gene: .
v_gene: TRBV3-1
CDR3aa: CASSQGGGEKLFF
CDR3nt: TGTGCCAGCAGCCAAGGGGGGGGTGAAAAACTGTTTTTT

abundance: once
j_gene: TRBJ2-7
d_gene: TRBD1
v_gene: TRBV7-9
CDR3aa: CASSFQPGQAYSYEQYF
CDR3nt: TGTGCCAGCAGCTTCCAGCCGGGACAGGCTTATTCCTACGAGCAGTACTTC

abundance: .
j_gene: TRBJ2-7
d_gene: TRBD2
v_gene: TRBV20-1
CDR3aa: CSPQLAGSYEQYF
CDR3nt: TGCAGTCCGCAACTAGCGGGATCCTACGAGCAGTACTTC

abundance: many
j_gene: TRBJ2-7
d_gene: TRBD2
v_gene: TRBV28
CDR3aa: CASSPSTSGRYEQYF
CDR3nt: TGTGCCAGCAGCCCGTCGACTAGCGGGAGATACGAGCAGTACTTC

abundance: .
j_gene: TRBJ1-1
d_gene: .
v_gene: TRBV7-3
CDR3aa: CASARIPMNTEAFF
CDR3nt: TGTGCCAGCGCTAGGATCCCGATGAACACTGAAGCTTTCTTT

abundance: .
j_gene: TRBJ1-5
d_gene: TRBD1
v_gene: TRBV3-1
CDR3aa: CASSQGTGTGGQPQHF
CDR3nt: TGTGCCAGCAGCCAAGGTACGGGGACAGGGGGACAGCCCCAGCATTTT

abundance: .
j_gene: TRBJ2-3
d_gene: TRBD2
v_gene: TRBV9
CDR3aa: CASRSTSGRRTDTQYF
CDR3nt: TGTGCCAGCAGGTCGACTAGCGGGAGGCGGACAGATACGCAGTATTTT

abundance: few
j_gene: TRBJ2-5
d_gene: TRBD1
v_gene: TRBV6-4
CDR3aa: CASSEQQGTETQYF
CDR3nt: TGTGCCAGCAGTGAACAACAGGGGACGGAGACCCAGTACTTC

abundance: many
j_gene: TRBJ1-2
d_gene: .
v_gene: TRBV28
CDR3aa: CASSFTGRSNYGYTF
CDR3nt: TGTGCCAGCAGTTTCACAGGGCGCTCTAACTATGGCTACACCTTC

abundance: .
j_gene: TRBJ1-5
d_gene: .
v_gene: TRBV19
CDR3aa: CASSFYDQPQHF
CDR3nt: TGTGCCAGTAGTTTCTACGATCAGCCCCAGCATTTT

abundance: few
j_gene: TRBJ1-2
d_gene: .
v_gene: TRBV4-1
CDR3aa: CASSQEPGANYGYTF
CDR3nt: TGCGCCAGCAGCCAAGAGCCGGGGGCTAACTATGGCTACACCTTC

abundance: .
j_gene: TRBJ2-6
d_gene: TRBD1
v_gene: TRBV7-9
CDR3aa: CASSPEQGQGAYGANVLTF
CDR3nt: TGTGCCAGCAGCCCCGAGCAGGGACAGGGGGCATATGGGGCCAACGTCCTGACTTTC

abundance: few
j_gene: TRBJ1-1
d_gene: .
v_gene: TRBV2
CDR3aa: CASSPEPGKAFF
CDR3nt: TGTGCCAGCAGCCCAGAGCCCGGAAAAGCTTTCTTT

abundance: few
j_gene: TRBJ1-2
d_gene: TRBD1
v_gene: TRBV9
CDR3aa: CASSPTTGQGILGYTF
CDR3nt: TGTGCCAGCAGCCCAACAACCGGACAGGGAATCTTGGGCTACACCTTC

abundance: .
j_gene: TRBJ2-2
d_gene: .
v_gene: TRBV24-1
CDR3aa: CATSDARQNTGELFF
CDR3nt: TGTGCCACCAGTGACGCCCGACAGAACACCGGGGAGCTGTTTTTT

abundance: .
j_gene: TRBJ2-2
d_gene: .
v_gene: TRBV5-1
CDR3aa: CASSLELASGELFF
CDR3nt: TGCGCCAGCAGCTTAGAGCTAGCGTCCGGGGAGCTGTTTTTT

abundance: .
j_gene: TRBJ1-1
d_gene: TRBD1
v_gene: TRBV5-1
CDR3aa: CASSSQGPGTEAFF
CDR3nt: TGCGCCAGCAGCTCACAGGGGCCAGGGACTGAAGCTTTCTTT

abundance: .
j_gene: TRBJ1-1
d_gene: TRBD1
v_gene: TRBV20-1
CDR3aa: CSASKRASGTGLNTEAFF
CDR3nt: TGCAGTGCTAGTAAGAGAGCCTCCGGGACAGGACTGAACACTGAAGCTTTCTTT

abundance: .
j_gene: TRBJ2-2
d_gene: TRBD1
v_gene: TRBV18
CDR3aa: CASSPPDRGYTGELFF
CDR3nt: TGTGCCAGCTCACCACCGGACAGGGGGTACACCGGGGAGCTGTTTTTT

abundance: .
j_gene: TRBJ1-1
d_gene: .
v_gene: TRBV19
CDR3aa: CASSILQYGGEAFF
CDR3nt: TGTGCCAGTAGTATCCTACAGTACGGAGGTGAAGCTTTCTTT

abundance: many
j_gene: TRBJ1-2
d_gene: .
v_gene: TRBV15
CDR3aa: CATSLSAGSPYGYTF
CDR3nt: TGTGCCACCAGTTTGAGCGCAGGTTCACCCTATGGCTACACCTTC

abundance: .
j_gene: TRBJ1-2
d_gene: TRBD1
v_gene: TRBV6-2/TRBV6-3
CDR3aa: CASSSIPQGIGGYTF
CDR3nt: TGTGCCAGCAGTTCCATCCCACAGGGGATCGGGGGCTACACCTTC

abundance: .
j_gene: TRBJ2-2
d_gene: TRBD2
v_gene: TRBV12-5
CDR3aa: CASGLALRGVANTGELFF
CDR3nt: TGTGCTAGTGGTTTGGCTCTTCGGGGGGTCGCGAACACCGGGGAGCTGTTTTTT

abundance: .
j_gene: TRBJ2-2
d_gene: .
v_gene: TRBV7-3
CDR3aa: CASSLPRVASNTGELFF
CDR3nt: TGTGCCAGCAGCTTACCCCGCGTGGCGTCGAACACCGGGGAGCTGTTTTTT

abundance: .
j_gene: TRBJ2-6
d_gene: TRBD1
v_gene: TRBV25-1
CDR3aa: CASRGQAISGANVLTF
CDR3nt: TGTGCCAGCAGGGGACAGGCAATCTCTGGGGCCAACGTCCTGACTTTC

abundance: .
j_gene: TRBJ1-1
d_gene: TRBD1
v_gene: TRBV5-1
CDR3aa: CASRPPGQGTEAFF
CDR3nt: TGCGCCAGCAGGCCTCCGGGACAGGGCACTGAAGCTTTCTTT

abundance: .
j_gene: TRBJ1-3
d_gene: TRBD1
v_gene: TRBV28
CDR3aa: CASSTPGQGSGNTIYF
CDR3nt: TGTGCCAGCAGCACCCCGGGACAGGGATCTGGAAACACCATATATTTT

abundance: .
j_gene: TRBJ1-5
d_gene: .
v_gene: TRBV5-8
CDR3aa: CASSHKDTVGGDQPQHF
CDR3nt: TGTGCCAGCAGCCATAAAGACACCGTCGGAGGGGATCAGCCCCAGCATTTT

abundance: once
j_gene: TRBJ2-2
d_gene: TRBD2
v_gene: TRBV3-1
CDR3aa: CASSQVSGVNTGELFF
CDR3nt: TGTGCCAGCAGCCAAGTCAGCGGGGTAAACACCGGGGAGCTGTTTTTT

abundance: few
j_gene: TRBJ2-7
d_gene: TRBD1
v_gene: TRBV30
CDR3aa: CAWSPQGQGAYEQYF
CDR3nt: TGTGCCTGGAGTCCCCAGGGACAGGGGGCGTACGAGCAGTACTTC

abundance: .
j_gene: TRBJ2-7
d_gene: TRBD2
v_gene: TRBV5-1
CDR3aa: CASSWAGAYEQYF
CDR3nt: TGCGCCAGCAGCTGGGCGGGGGCCTACGAGCAGTACTTC

abundance: few
j_gene: TRBJ1-2
d_gene: TRBD1
v_gene: TRBV10-3
CDR3aa: CAISLQGAHGYTF
CDR3nt: TGTGCCATCAGTCTACAGGGGGCCCATGGCTACACCTTC

abundance: few
j_gene: TRBJ2-4
d_gene: .
v_gene: TRBV6-1
CDR3aa: CASSVYGDIQYF
CDR3nt: TGTGCCAGCAGTGTGTACGGGGACATTCAGTACTTC

abundance: many
j_gene: TRBJ1-1
d_gene: TRBD1
v_gene: TRBV2
CDR3aa: CASSGDRGLNTEAFF
CDR3nt: TGTGCCAGCAGTGGGGACAGGGGCCTAAACACTGAAGCTTTCTTT

abundance: .
j_gene: TRBJ2-7
d_gene: TRBD2
v_gene: TRBV11-3
CDR3aa: CASNPGLACDEQYF
CDR3nt: TGTGCCAGTAACCCGGGACTAGCGTGCGACGAGCAGTACTTC

abundance: .
j_gene: TRBJ2-2
d_gene: TRBD1
v_gene: TRBV6-5
CDR3aa: CASSYPQGVGTGELFF
CDR3nt: TGTGCCAGCAGTTATCCTCAGGGGGTAGGCACCGGGGAGCTGTTTTTT

abundance: .
j_gene: TRBJ2-7
d_gene: TRBD1
v_gene: TRBV6-2/TRBV6-3
CDR3aa: CASSDIRQGAYEQYF
CDR3nt: TGTGCCAGCAGCGACATAAGACAGGGGGCTTACGAGCAGTACTTC

abundance: many
j_gene: TRBJ1-1
d_gene: .
v_gene: TRBV28
CDR3aa: CASSSRITNTEAFF
CDR3nt: TGTGCCAGCAGTTCGAGGATTACGAACACTGAAGCTTTCTTT

abundance: many
j_gene: TRBJ1-2
d_gene: .
v_gene: TRBV28
CDR3aa: CASRGGGANYGYTF
CDR3nt: TGTGCCAGCAGGGGCGGGGGGGCAAACTATGGCTACACCTTC

abundance: many
j_gene: TRBJ2-2
d_gene: .
v_gene: TRBV28
CDR3aa: CASSATHGENTGELFF
CDR3nt: TGTGCCAGCAGTGCAACCCACGGGGAAAACACCGGGGAGCTGTTTTTT

abundance: few
j_gene: TRBJ2-7
d_gene: .
v_gene: TRBV19
CDR3aa: CASSRTLTYEQYF
CDR3nt: TGTGCCAGTAGTAGGACCCTGACCTACGAGCAGTACTTC

abundance: .
j_gene: TRBJ1-4
d_gene: TRBD1
v_gene: TRBV6-5
CDR3aa: CASSYSPDRGREKLFF
CDR3nt: TGTGCCAGCAGTTACTCTCCGGACAGGGGAAGGGAAAAACTGTTTTTT

abundance: .
j_gene: TRBJ2-1
d_gene: TRBD2
v_gene: TRBV11-2
CDR3aa: CASSGYHGLAGVNEQFF
CDR3nt: TGTGCCAGCAGCGGATATCACGGACTAGCGGGAGTCAATGAGCAGTTCTTC

abundance: many
j_gene: TRBJ1-2
d_gene: TRBD1
v_gene: TRBV12-3/TRBV12-4
CDR3aa: CASSPDRGFYGYTF
CDR3nt: TGTGCCAGCAGCCCGGACAGGGGGTTCTATGGCTACACCTTC

abundance: .
j_gene: TRBJ2-7
d_gene: TRBD2
v_gene: TRBV28
CDR3aa: CASSRPTGTSGYEQYF
CDR3nt: TGTGCCAGCAGCCGTCCTACCGGGACTAGCGGGTACGAGCAGTACTTC

abundance: few
j_gene: TRBJ2-7
d_gene: TRBD2
v_gene: TRBV11-1
CDR3aa: CASSVGGSGSSYEQYF
CDR3nt: TGTGCCAGCAGCGTAGGGGGGAGCGGGAGCTCCTACGAGCAGTACTTC

abundance: few
j_gene: TRBJ2-2
d_gene: TRBD1
v_gene: TRBV28
CDR3aa: CASSSDRWDENTGELFF
CDR3nt: TGTGCCAGCAGTTCGGACAGGTGGGACGAGAACACCGGGGAGCTGTTTTTT

abundance: .
j_gene: TRBJ1-5
d_gene: .
v_gene: TRBV5-5
CDR3aa: CASSTGRQGGNQPQHF
CDR3nt: TGTGCCAGCAGCACTGGGCGTCAGGGTGGCAATCAGCCCCAGCATTTT

abundance: few
j_gene: TRBJ1-2
d_gene: TRBD1
v_gene: TRBV6-2/TRBV6-3
CDR3aa: CASRQATGDYGYTF
CDR3nt: TGTGCCAGCAGACAGGCGACAGGGGACTATGGCTACACCTTC

abundance: many
j_gene: TRBJ2-7
d_gene: TRBD1
v_gene: TRBV11-2
CDR3aa: CASSLEDRRLSYEQYF
CDR3nt: TGTGCCAGCAGCTTAGAGGACAGGAGGCTTTCCTACGAGCAGTACTTC

abundance: many
j_gene: TRBJ1-5
d_gene: .
v_gene: TRBV2
CDR3aa: CASKERTANQPQHF
CDR3nt: TGTGCCAGCAAGGAAAGGACAGCTAATCAGCCCCAGCATTTT